The rows below give T cell receptor beta chains drawn from one sample of a study of T cell responses to AZD1222 COVID-19 vaccine. This table comes from immunoSEQ multiplex PCR, and its TCRdb copy is limited to in-frame clones, with some not included. The sample holds 100,000 or so clones, about 88% seen once. Sequencing used peripheral blood, obtained on day 0 of AZD1222 vaccination. These receptors were collected from an adult in good health. The CDR3 runs from the conserved cysteine through the conserved F or W.

V	J	CDR3
TRBV5-1	TRBJ1-3	CASSLAPTGEIRNTIYF
TRBV10-3	TRBJ2-1	CAISEGPTGTNEQFF
TRBV15	TRBJ1-3	CATSRPGDRGTNTIYF
TRBV5-1	TRBJ1-2	CASSSNTGTTNYGYTF
TRBV19	TRBJ2-2	CASTAVPASGELFF
TRBV28	TRBJ1-1	CASSSTSGTGLFEAFF
TRBV3-1/TRBV3-2	TRBJ1-2	CASSQDSHGYTF
TRBV7-2	TRBJ1-3	CASRVGSSGNTIYF
TRBV7-8	TRBJ2-5	CASSLPSGGETQYF
TRBV28	TRBJ2-1	CASLERPNEQFF
TRBV5-1	TRBJ2-5	CASSLGQQGFQETQYF
TRBV29-1	TRBJ2-5	CSVEAGRGETQYF
TRBV11-3	TRBJ2-1	CASSPRLAASYNEQFF
TRBV6-4	TRBJ1-2	CASSDLAGGGYTF
TRBV6-6	TRBJ2-1	CASSLQGPGLTRNEQFF
TRBV7-9	TRBJ1-1	CASSPKDRVGTEAFF
TRBV3-1/TRBV3-2	TRBJ2-7	CASSQMRGGGHEQYF
TRBV3-1/TRBV3-2	TRBJ1-2	CASSQDGRPDRVYGYTF
TRBV4-2	TRBJ1-5	CASSQDRDSPQHF
TRBV5-3	TRBJ1-4	CARSLPHRKKLFF
TRBV6-5	TRBJ1-6	CASSYAAGSYNSPLHF
TRBV29-1	TRBJ2-7	CSVEDLRGYEQYF
TRBV5-1	TRBJ2-3	CASRRDRGTDTQYF
TRBV4-2	TRBJ2-3	CASSQDILAGETDTQYF
TRBV19	TRBJ2-1	CASSNIVGGLAGGLKYNEQFF
TRBV6-5	TRBJ1-3	CASSRQGATGNTIYF
TRBV20-1	TRBJ2-7	CSAALGDEQYF
TRBV30	TRBJ1-6	CAYVIGQYNSPLHF